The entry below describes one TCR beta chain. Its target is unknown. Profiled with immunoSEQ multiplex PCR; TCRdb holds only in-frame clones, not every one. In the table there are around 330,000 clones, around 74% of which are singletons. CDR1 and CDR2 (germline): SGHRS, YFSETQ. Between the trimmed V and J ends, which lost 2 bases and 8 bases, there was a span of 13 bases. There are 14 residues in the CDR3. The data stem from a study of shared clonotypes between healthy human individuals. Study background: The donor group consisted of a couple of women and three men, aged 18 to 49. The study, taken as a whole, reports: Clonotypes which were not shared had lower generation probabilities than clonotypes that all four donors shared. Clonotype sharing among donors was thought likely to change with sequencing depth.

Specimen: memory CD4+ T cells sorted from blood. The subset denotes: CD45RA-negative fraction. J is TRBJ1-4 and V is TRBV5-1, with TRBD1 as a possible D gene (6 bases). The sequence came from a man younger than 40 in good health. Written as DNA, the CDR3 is TGCGCCAGCAGCTTACAGGGAATGCGGGAAAAACTGTTTTTT. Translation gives CASSLQGMREKLFF.